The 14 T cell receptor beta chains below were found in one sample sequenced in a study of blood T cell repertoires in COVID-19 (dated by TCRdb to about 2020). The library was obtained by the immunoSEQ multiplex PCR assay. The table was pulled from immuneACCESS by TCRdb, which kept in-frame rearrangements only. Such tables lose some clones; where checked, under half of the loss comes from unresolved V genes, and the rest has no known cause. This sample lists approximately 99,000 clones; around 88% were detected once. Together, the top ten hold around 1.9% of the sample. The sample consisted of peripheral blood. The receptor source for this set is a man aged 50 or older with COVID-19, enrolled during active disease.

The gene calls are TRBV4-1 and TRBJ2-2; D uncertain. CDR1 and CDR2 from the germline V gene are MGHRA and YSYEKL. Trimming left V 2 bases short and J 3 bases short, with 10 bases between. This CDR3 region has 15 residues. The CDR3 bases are TGCGCCAGCAGCCAAAGGTGGCAGGACACCGGGGAGCTGTTTTTT. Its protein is CASSQRWQDTGELFF.

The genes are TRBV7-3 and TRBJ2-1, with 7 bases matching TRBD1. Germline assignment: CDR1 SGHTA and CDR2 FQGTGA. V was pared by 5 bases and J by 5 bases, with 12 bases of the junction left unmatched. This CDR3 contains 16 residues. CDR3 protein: CASSPSIRDSHNEQFF. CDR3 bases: TGTGCCAGCAGCCCTAGTATCCGGGACAGTCACAATGAGCAGTTCTTC.

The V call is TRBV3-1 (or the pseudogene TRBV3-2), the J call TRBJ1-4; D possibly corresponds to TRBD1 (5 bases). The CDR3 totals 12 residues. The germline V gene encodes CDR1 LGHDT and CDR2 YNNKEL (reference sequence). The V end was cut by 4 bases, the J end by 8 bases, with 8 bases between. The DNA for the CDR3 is TGTGCCAGCAGCCTGGGGGGAGAAAAACTGTTTTTT. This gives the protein CASSLGGEKLFF.

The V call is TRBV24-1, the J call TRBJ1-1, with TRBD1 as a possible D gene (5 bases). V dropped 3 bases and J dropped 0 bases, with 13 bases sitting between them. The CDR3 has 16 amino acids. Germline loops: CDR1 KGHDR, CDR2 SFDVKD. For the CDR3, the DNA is TGTGCCACCAGTGATAGTAGCTGGGGGGTGAACACTGAAGCTTTCTTT. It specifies CATSDSSWGVNTEAFF.

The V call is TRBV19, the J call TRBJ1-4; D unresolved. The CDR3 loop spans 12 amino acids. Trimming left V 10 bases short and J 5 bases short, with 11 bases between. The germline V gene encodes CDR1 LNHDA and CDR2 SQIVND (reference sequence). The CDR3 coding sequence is TGTGCCACCGATGACGGGAATGAAAAACTGTTTTTT. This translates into CATDDGNEKLFF.

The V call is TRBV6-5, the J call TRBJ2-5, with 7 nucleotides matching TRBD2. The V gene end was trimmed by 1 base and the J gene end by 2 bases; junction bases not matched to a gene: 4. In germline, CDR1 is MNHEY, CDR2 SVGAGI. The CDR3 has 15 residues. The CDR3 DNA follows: TGTGCCAGCAGTTACTGGCTGGGGGGGCAAGAGACCCAGTACTTC. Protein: CASSYWLGGQETQYF.

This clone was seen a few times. The CDR3 DNA reads TGTGCCAGCAGTTTAAGGGGGGGGCACCAGGTAGGCAATCAGCCCCAGCATTTT. Its translation: CASSLRGGHQVGNQPQHF. The chain recombines TRBV28 with TRBJ1-5; TRBD1 is a possible D gene (6 bases). The V end was cut by 2 bases, the J end by 2 bases, with 19 bases between. The CDR3 has 18 amino acids. The germline V gene has CDR1 MDHEN and CDR2 SYDVKM. Full variable domain (outside the CDR3, taken from reference TRBV28 and TRBJ1-5): DVKVTQSSRYLVKRTGEKVFLECVQDMDHENMFWYRQDPGLGLRLIYFSYDVKMKEKGDIPEGYSVSREKKERFSLILESASTNQTSMYLCASSLRGGHQVGNQPQHFGDGTRLSIL.

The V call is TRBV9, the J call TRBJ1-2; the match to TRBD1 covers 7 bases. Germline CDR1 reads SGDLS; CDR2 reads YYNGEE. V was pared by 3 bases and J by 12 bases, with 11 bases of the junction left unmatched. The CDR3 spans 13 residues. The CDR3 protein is CASSAKPTGINTF. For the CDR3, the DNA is TGTGCCAGCAGCGCAAAGCCGACAGGGATTAACACCTTC.

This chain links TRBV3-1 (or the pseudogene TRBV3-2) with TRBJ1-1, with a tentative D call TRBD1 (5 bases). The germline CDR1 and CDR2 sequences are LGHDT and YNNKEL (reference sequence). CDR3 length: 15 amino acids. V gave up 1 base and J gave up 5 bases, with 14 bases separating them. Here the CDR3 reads CASSQGTNAGTEAFF. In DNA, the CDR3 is TGTGCCAGCAGCCAAGGCACTAACGCAGGGACTGAAGCTTTCTTT.

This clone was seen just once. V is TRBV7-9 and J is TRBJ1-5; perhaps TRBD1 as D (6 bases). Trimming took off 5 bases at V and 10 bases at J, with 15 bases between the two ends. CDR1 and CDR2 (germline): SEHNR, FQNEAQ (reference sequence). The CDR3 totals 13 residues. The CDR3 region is CASSAYEGQPQHF. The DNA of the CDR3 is TGTGCCAGCAGCGCCTATGAGGGACAACCCCAGCATTTT.

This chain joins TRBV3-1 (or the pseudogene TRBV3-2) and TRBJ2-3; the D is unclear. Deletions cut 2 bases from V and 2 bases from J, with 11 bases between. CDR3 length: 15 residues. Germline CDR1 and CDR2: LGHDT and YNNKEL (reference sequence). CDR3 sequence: CASSQSGHPTDTQYF. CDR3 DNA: TGTGCCAGCAGCCAAAGTGGGCACCCCACAGATACGCAGTATTTT.

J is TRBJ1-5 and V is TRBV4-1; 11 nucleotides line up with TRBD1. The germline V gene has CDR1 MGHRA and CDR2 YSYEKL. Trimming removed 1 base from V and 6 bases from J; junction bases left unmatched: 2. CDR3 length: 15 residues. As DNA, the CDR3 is TGCGCCAGCAGCCAAGGGACAGGGGGCTTTCAGCCCCAGCATTTT. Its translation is CASSQGTGGFQPQHF.

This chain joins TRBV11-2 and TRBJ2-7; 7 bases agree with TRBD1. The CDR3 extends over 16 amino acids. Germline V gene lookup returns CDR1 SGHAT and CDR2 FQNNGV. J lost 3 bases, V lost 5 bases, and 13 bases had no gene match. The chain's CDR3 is CASSVSTWDSGYEQYF. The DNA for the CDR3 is TGTGCCAGCAGCGTCTCAACCTGGGACAGTGGCTACGAGCAGTACTTC.

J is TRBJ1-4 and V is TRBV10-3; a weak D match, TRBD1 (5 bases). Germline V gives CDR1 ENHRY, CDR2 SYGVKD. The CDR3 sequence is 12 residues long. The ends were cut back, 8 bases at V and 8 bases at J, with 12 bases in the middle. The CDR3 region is CAISEGREKLFF. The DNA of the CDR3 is TGTGCCATCTCGGAGGGGAGGGAAAAACTGTTTTTT.